This T cell receptor (beta chain) was retrieved from a study of cytomegalovirus exposure and HLA in healthy donors (TCRdb year 2017). Notes on the research overall: An earlier analysis of roughly 630 of the donors reported approximately 270 Gb of sequence data and about 100 million unique TCR beta sequences from about 179 million T cells. Rather than drawing on any new phenotypic data, the later analysis identified candidate immune exposures from TCR beta sequences and the way those sequences occurred across donors. On average, around 240,000 unique TCR beta nucleotide sequences were sequenced per donor among 350 to 400 genotyped donors of the cohort, with roughly 18% of those sequences being non-productive. In an earlier analysis of roughly 600 of the donors, high-throughput TCR beta sequencing was used to judge whether each TCR beta V gene segment behaved as functional or pseudogenic. Donor age, sex, ethnicity and CMV serostatus were collected together with the repertoire data. All discovery cohort repertoires had been generated using a single sequencing platform. A later genetic analysis used genome-wide SNP genotypes for about 55% of the 666 donors, treating that subset as a discovery cohort. A separate validation cohort of roughly 130 different subjects was used in addition to the roughly 700-subject first cohort. Among the roughly 400 genotyped donors, about 83% belonged to the genetic ancestry cluster associated with self-reported Caucasian donors. To predict cytomegalovirus infection status, the study brought together high-throughput TCR immunosequencing, statistical association of individual TCRs with disease status, and machine learning. Approximately 330 gigabases of sequencing data and around 80 million unique TCR sequences made up an early release that covered 640 HLA-typed donors. HLA typing covered class I and class II loci at four-digit resolution. The T cell repertoires of 700 or so subjects were profiled by immunosequencing and related to cytomegalovirus serostatus. The aim of the study was to test whether cataloging public T cell receptors could identify signatures of past pathogen exposure. Roughly 5 DR-DQ haplotypes were treated as single units for association and clustering because of strong linkage in the cohort. Typing coverage differed by locus: A, B, C, DRB1 and DQB1 were typed in roughly 620-630 donors, DQA1 in 522, DPA1 in roughly 590, and DPB1 in just under 490. In a later analysis, previously published TCR beta repertoires from 500 to 750 donors were re-analyzed and high-resolution HLA genotyping was added so that TCR occurrence patterns could be studied.

To prepare the library, the immunoSEQ multiplex PCR assay was applied. A mixture of 60 forward primers for TCR Vbeta segments and 13 reverse primers for TCR Jbeta segments was used in the multiplex PCR. The CDR3 region of rearranged TCR beta genes was amplified from genomic DNA by a multiplex PCR assay. The Illumina HiSeq System was used to sequence the amplified TCR beta libraries as 87-base-pair reads. The published analysis was carried out like this. In a later analysis, approximately 74 million unique TCR beta chains were counted across the 650 to 700 repertoires, and roughly 11 million of these chains were shared by at least two donors. Raw reads were error-corrected and collapsed into unique sequences with a nearest-neighbor algorithm that merged closely related sequences to remove PCR and sequencing errors. To assign V, D and J gene segments, CDR3 sequences were aligned to IMGT reference sequences. Each retained sequence needed at least a six-nucleotide match to both a V gene segment and a J gene segment. A rearrangement was called productive if the CDR3 had no stop codons and remained in frame with V and J, and every other rearrangement was called non-productive. CDR3 was defined by IMGT convention, running from the second conserved V-encoded cysteine to the conserved J-encoded phenylalanine. The earlier analysis of fewer than 750 of the donors excluded sequences that lacked an unambiguous match to a single V gene segment. In an earlier analysis of 587 of the donors, a V segment was called functional when productive rearrangements were above 56.7%, and segregating when the standard deviation between donors exceeded 5%. To diagnose cytomegalovirus status from the catalog of TCR beta chain sequences, a statistical classification framework was built. A later analysis assigned V and J genes by comparing TCR nucleotide sequences with IMGT/GENE-DB human TR gene sequences. A later analysis assigned CDR3 sequences and most-parsimonious VDJ recombination scenarios with the TCRdist pipeline. In a later analysis, every TCR beta chain was defined by the combination of its CDR3 amino acid sequence and its V-gene family, and reads without a unique V-gene family were dropped. In a later analysis, 450 to 600 highly shared, low-generation-probability nucleotide sequences were removed to address suspected cross-contamination and a sequencing artifact. For each public chain, a later analysis derived a clonal expansion index from normalized ranks of inferred template counts within each repertoire. Generation probabilities in a later analysis came from a VDJ recombination model fitted to out-of-frame rearrangements, and those results were checked against IGoR. In a later analysis, hypergeometric tests were used to score TCR-TCR, TCR-HLA and TCR-CMV co-occurrence, with a repertoire-size bias correction applied to TCR pairs. To estimate false discovery rates, a later analysis permuted the HLA or CMV assignments 20 times. In a later analysis, co-occurring TCRs were grouped using DBSCAN, and TCRdist sequence similarity was added for clustering within HLA-allele-positive subsets. Repertoires with fewer than 30,000 or more than 120,000 public chains were left out of co-occurrence clustering, as were a handful of repertoires with anomalous nucleotide sharing. TCRdb holds this immuneACCESS table with in-frame rearrangements only. Some clones are missing; in checked studies, unresolved V genes explain under half, and the rest has no known cause. D and trimming come from the DNA, and the V and J calls and clone size come from that table. This sample gives about 110,000 clones in total; approximately 71% of them show up just once. In total, the top ten clones hold approximately 2.4% of the sample.

As for this clone: The specificity of this receptor is unknown. Base qualities were left out, and no much larger clone turns up one base away.

Overall study results and their limits: When HLA alleles, especially DR and DQ, strongly co-occurred, TCR associations were difficult to assign to individual alleles. CMV serostatus was the only immune exposure information available for the cohort. In a later analysis, several top co-occurrence clusters were reported to appear linked to parvovirus B19, influenza, CMV and Epstein-Barr virus. The study listed 164 TCR beta chains as associated with cytomegalovirus. Most TCR sequences were seen in very few donors, while some public TCRs were found in many individuals. According to a later analysis, most CMV-associated TCR beta chains appeared to be HLA-restricted, and the HLA associations seemed to be driven largely by CMV exposure. The presence/absence analyses assumed that sequencing depth was roughly uniform across donors, and that assumption may not be true. In vitro tests confirmed that a few of the cytomegalovirus-associated TCR beta chains recognize cytomegalovirus antigens. The cohort was sequenced for TCR beta chains only, and without alpha or paired-chain data the features that could be detected were limited. About 17 rarely observed V segments, including chromosome 9 orphons, were excluded from the earlier analysis of several hundred of the donors because counts were too low. A later genetic analysis associated a missense DCLRE1C variant with V-gene and J-gene trimming of TCR beta chains, and an independent cohort replicated the association. A further reported finding was that TCR beta sequences accurately predicted the HLA-A and HLA-B alleles for most subjects in the first cohort. In a later analysis, HLA-associated TCR beta chains were found to be more clonally expanded and to have lower generation probabilities than equally common non-associated chains. Cytomegalovirus status was reported to be diagnosed by the classifier with high specificity and sensitivity in both the original and validation cohorts. According to the authors, the approach could potentially be generalized to other disease states and immunological phenotypes. A later genetic analysis reported fewer N-insertions in productive TCRs among donors in an Asian-associated ancestry cluster than the roughly 650-donor mean. In a later analysis, the rate of TCR association differed among HLA loci, with DRB1 alleles having the most associated TCRs and HLA-C alleles having the fewest. Correlated functional status among segregating V segments might be attributable to linkage disequilibrium, but an unknown experimental factor could not be ruled out. An earlier analysis of 587 of the donors showed that most TCR beta V segments appeared in productive rearrangements either about 87% or about 30% of the time, which broadly matched IMGT annotations. Some IMGT-functional V segments, including TRBV6-2 and TRBV6-3, could not be told apart with the 87-base-pair reads, so those segments were excluded. At a false discovery rate of 0.05, a later analysis linked about 16,000 TCR beta sequences to specific HLA alleles. Because HLA typing was missing for some donors at each locus, association tests included only the typed subset. A cluster of highly shared sequence variants was judged likely to represent a technical artifact of the sequencing pipeline.

The germline V gene (reference sequence) specifies SGHNT as CDR1 and YYREEE as CDR2. Trimmed from V: 3 bases; trimmed from J: 4 bases; junction bases lacking a gene match: 12. The CDR3 holds 18 amino acids from the cysteine to the phenylalanine. Just the 54-base CDR3 DNA is kept, in frame starting at base 1. The cohort consisted of approximately 690 healthy bone marrow donors. Cohort members were all nominally healthy when sampled, although unrecorded immune exposures were likely present. The donor tested CMV seronegative and was one of the 352 seronegative cohort members. Each donor provided a peripheral blood sample, and peripheral blood mononuclear cells were used for TCR beta sequencing. Genomic DNA extraction from the blood cell samples was performed with the Qiagen DNeasy Blood Extraction Kit.

Recombination joined TRBV5-4 with TRBJ2-2; 10 central nucleotides agree with TRBD2. The TCR originated in a man aged 40-49 years in good health and CMV-seronegative. The sequencing sample was made of PBMCs. CDR3 protein: CASSSRRSGGAFTGELFF. The DNA sequence is as follows: TGTGCCAGCAGCTCCCGGAGGAGCGGGGGGGCCTTCACCGGGGAGCTGTTTTTT.